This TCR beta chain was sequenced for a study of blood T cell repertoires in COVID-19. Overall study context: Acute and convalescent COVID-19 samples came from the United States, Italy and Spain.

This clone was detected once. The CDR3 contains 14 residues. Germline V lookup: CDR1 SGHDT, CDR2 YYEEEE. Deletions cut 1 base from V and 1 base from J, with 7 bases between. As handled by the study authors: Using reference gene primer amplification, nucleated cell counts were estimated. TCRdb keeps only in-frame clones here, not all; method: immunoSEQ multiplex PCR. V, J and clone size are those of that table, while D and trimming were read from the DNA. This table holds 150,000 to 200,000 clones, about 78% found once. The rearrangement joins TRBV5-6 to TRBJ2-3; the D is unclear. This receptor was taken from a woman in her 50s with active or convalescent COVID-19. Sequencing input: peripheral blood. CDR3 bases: TGTGCCAGCAGCTTGTTTCGGGGCACAGATACGCAGTATTTT. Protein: CASSLFRGTDTQYF.